Reported below is one T cell receptor (beta chain). The target of this receptor is not known. Base qualities are not at hand, and no much larger clone is one base apart. This specimen comes from a study of blood T cell repertoires in COVID-19 (dated by TCRdb to 2018 to 2020). Concerning the study at large: Collaborator samples came from the United States, Italy and Spain and covered acute and convalescent phases of COVID-19. Sample metadata almost always included a de-identified subject ID, COVID-19 status, age in years and sex. The repertoires were released in a freely available public database intended as a resource for research on the immune response to SARS-CoV-2. The material from the prospective study consisted of cDNA or gDNA derived from T cells, B-cell-depleted T cells, or PBMCs. Subjects who had been exposed to COVID-19, were actively infected with it, or had recovered from it provided the deeply sampled blood TCRbeta repertoires that made up the dataset. Where HLA class I and class II types were available, the types were taken from metadata supplied by the sample provider, not from assay-based typing. Samples were obtained from the ongoing ImmuneRACE study (first 160 participants) and from 1,200 or so subjects provided by 6 global collaborators.

V and J are trimmed by 0 bases and 6 bases, and the gene matches miss 14 bases of the junction. Based on the germline V gene, the CDR1 and CDR2 sequences are MGHRA and YSYEKL. From the cysteine through the phenylalanine, the CDR3 covers 17 amino acids. Of the read, only the CDR3 DNA is kept; its 51 bases are in frame from base 1. Study-wide findings and limitations: Clinical and demographic metadata were provided uncurated, with the amount varying by source and participant.

Enrolling through a virtual design, the prospective study's participants ranged in age from roughly 18 to 95 years and lived across some 22 United States geographic areas. To assign participants to cohorts, the prospective study relied on clinical history that participants themselves reported in a screening survey and a study questionnaire. For ImmuneRACE Cohort 3, a participant was defined as recovered based on two consecutive negative NP/OP PCR tests, clearance by a healthcare professional, or resolution of symptoms. Mobile phlebotomists in the prospective study collected whole blood, serum and a nasopharyngeal or oropharyngeal swab from every participant. Additional blood draws and questionnaires over an approximately two-month period could optionally be provided by prospective study participants. Before DNA extraction, blood samples from the prospective study were shipped at room temperature or frozen.

The immunoSEQ Assay, a bias-controlled multiplex PCR, was used to amplify TCRbeta CDR3 regions from genomic DNA. The authors processed their data as follows. Nucleated cell counts per sample were estimated from amplification of reference gene primers within the assay. To quantify the absolute abundance of each unique TCRbeta CDR3 rearrangement, sequence reads were collapsed and filtered. For each sample, productive Simpson clonality was calculated as the square root of Simpson's diversity index across productive rearrangements. This is the immuneACCESS table as TCRdb keeps it, with only in-frame sequences that have V and J called. A part of the clones is gone; compared with another copy, unresolved V genes explain less than half, and the rest is unexplained. V and J calls plus clone size are reproduced from that table; the DNA served to infer D and trimming. The sample table records about 130,000 clones; 75% to 90% of these occur just once. Of the sample, roughly 2.2% falls within the top ten clones.

The receptor was isolated from a woman between 45 and 65 years old who had recovered from COVID-19. The sequenced sample was PBMCs or T cells enriched from blood (not recorded which). This sequence uses TRBV4-1 and TRBJ2-7, with 7 bases in between that match TRBD1. The CDR3: CASSQDPTGQHFSEQYF. The DNA is as follows: TGCGCCAGCAGCCAAGACCCCACGGGACAGCACTTCAGCGAGCAGTACTTC.